This T cell receptor beta chain comes out of a study of blood T cell repertoires in COVID-19. Across the study: Samples representing acute and convalescent COVID-19 were sourced from the United States, Italy and Spain. T cells, B-cell-depleted T cells, or PBMCs provided the cDNA or gDNA that served as material.

The CDR3 runs to 13 residues. Germline assignment: CDR1 SGHAT and CDR2 FQDESV (reference sequence). Trimming cost V 7 bases and J 2 bases; bases outside gene matches: 5. Original analysis: Amplification of reference gene primers was used by the study to estimate nucleated cell counts. Clones were read by immunoSEQ multiplex PCR, and TCRdb kept only the in-frame ones, dropping some. Clonal size and the V and J genes are those of that table, whereas D and trimming came from the DNA. The table includes some 50,000 clones, 75% to 90% detected once. The sample comprised peripheral blood. The clonotype comes from a human donor in a cohort sampled during active COVID-19. The donor label of this sample is uncertain. The chain uses TRBV11-1 and TRBJ2-7; 7 positions match TRBD1. This chain's CDR3 is CASTDRTTYEQYF. For the CDR3, the DNA is TGTGCCAGCACGGACAGGACAACCTACGAGCAGTACTTC.